The present T cell receptor beta chain was sequenced within a study of graft-versus-host responses after intestinal transplantation. Assay used: immunoSEQ multiplex PCR; TCRdb lists only in-frame clones, some missing. The profile shows some 5,200 clones, 20% to 30% of them singletons. CDR1 and CDR2 (germline): SNHLY, FYNNEI. CDR3 length equals 15 residues. Unmatched junction bases numbered 10, after V lost 7 bases and J lost 4 bases. The V and J genes are TRBV2 and TRBJ2-3; 8 positions agree with TRBD2. This TCR derives from a human patient who was an organ donor for intestinal transplantation. Sequenced material: alloreactive CD4+ T cells from a mixed lymphocyte reaction culture, taken before transplantation. Described subset: CFSE-low proliferating T cells sorted from roughly six-day pre-transplant mixed lymphocyte reaction (GvH or HvG direction). The CDR3 DNA reads TGTGCCAGCAAGGTGCGGGAGGCCCCCCCAGATACGCAGTATTTT. Protein sequence: CASKVREAPPDTQYF. Drawing the rest from reference TRBV2 and TRBJ2-3, the complete variable domain is EPEVTQTPSHQVTQMGQEVILRCVPISNHLYFYWYRQILGQKVEFLVSFYNNEISEKSEIFDDQFSVERPDGSNFTLKIRSTKLEDSAMYFCASKVREAPPDTQYFGPGTRLTVL.